The subject of this entry is one TCR beta chain. Its specificity is not known. Between the trimmed V and J ends, which lost 5 bases and 7 bases, there was a span of 9 bases. Germline CDR1 and CDR2: MNHEY and SMNVEV (reference sequence). The CDR3 extends over 11 amino acids. The sample is drawn from a study of CD8+ T cells in alopecia areata. Study summary: Each day, treated patients took oral tofacitinib twice, at 5 to 10 mg per dose. Study results and caveats: Scalp samples also yield sequences of resident alphabeta T cells from normal skin. Normal scalp had lower clonality than lesional scalp, with alopecia totalis/universalis lesions showing this most strongly.

RNA was isolated and reverse transcribed to cDNA, the sequencing template. Libraries were prepared by immunoSEQ multiplex PCR; TCRdb keeps only in-frame clonotypes and omits some of them. The profile shows around 160,000 clones, over 80% of them singletons. The source of this sequence is a human donor with alopecia areata. Sequencing was performed on CD8+ T cells sorted from blood, taken at week 0. The chain links TRBV27 to TRBJ2-7; no definite D call. The CDR3 here is CASSHQAEQYF. The CDR3 nucleotides read TGTGCCAGCAGTCACCAAGCGGAGCAGTACTTC.